This is a list of T cell receptor beta chains from one sample in a study of cytomegalovirus exposure and HLA in healthy donors. Generated by immunoSEQ multiplex PCR, the TCRdb table keeps only in-frame clones and is missing some. Among about 110,000 clones, over 75% were seen once, and the ten largest hold around 3.1%. The sequenced sample consisted of PBMCs. These receptors were taken from a young woman in good health and CMV-seronegative. The CDR3 runs from the conserved cysteine through the conserved F or W. The D gene is left open where the match is weak. A row's size may be missing; if present it is once, few, many or a size class.

v_gene	d_gene	len	abundance	j_gene	CDR3nt	CDR3aa
TRBV9	-	14	-	TRBJ1-1	TGTGCCAGCAGCGTAGAAGGGGGGAACACTGAAGCTTTCTTT	CASSVEGGNTEAFF
TRBV5-5	-	12	-	TRBJ2-3	TGTGCCAGCAGCTGGGGGCTTGATACGCAGTATTTT	CASSWGLDTQYF
TRBV5-6	-	13	-	TRBJ2-7	TGTGCCAGCAGCTTTACTAGTTCCTACGAGCAGTACTTC	CASSFTSSYEQYF
TRBV15	-	13	-	TRBJ2-5	TGTGCCACCAGTTCCGGGTTTGAAGAGACCCAGTACTTC	CATSSGFEETQYF
TRBV15	-	16	-	TRBJ1-5	TGTGCCACCAGCAGATCCGTGGGAGGAGGGGATCAGCCCCAGCATTTT	CATSRSVGGGDQPQHF
TRBV25-1	-	13	once	TRBJ2-3	TGTGCCAGCCTGGACACCTGGGCAGATACGCAGTATTTT	CASLDTWADTQYF
TRBV9	-	15	-	TRBJ2-1	TGTGCCAGCAGCGCCTCAGGGATCTCCTACAATGAGCAGTTCTTC	CASSASGISYNEQFF
TRBV6-5	TRBD1	15	-	TRBJ1-6	TGTGCCAGCAGTTACCGGACAGGGGATAATTCACCCCTCCACTTT	CASSYRTGDNSPLHF
TRBV14	-	14	-	TRBJ2-2	TGTGCCAGCAGCCATTCACAGTTGACCGGGGAGCTGTTTTTT	CASSHSQLTGELFF
TRBV7-8	TRBD1	16	-	TRBJ1-2	TGTGCCAGCAGCCCAGGACAGGGGTATTCTAACTATGGCTACACCTTC	CASSPGQGYSNYGYTF
TRBV28	TRBD1	14	-	TRBJ2-7	TGTGCCAGCAGGCAGTACAGGGGACCCTACGAGCAGTACTTC	CASRQYRGPYEQYF
TRBV9	TRBD1	14	few	TRBJ1-1	TGTGCCAGCAGCCCAGGGACAGGGAACACTGAAGCTTTCTTT	CASSPGTGNTEAFF
TRBV10-3	TRBD1	17	once	TRBJ1-1	TGTGCCATCAGTGATTCCCCGGGACAGGGGGAGAACACTGAAGCTTTCTTT	CAISDSPGQGENTEAFF
TRBV15	TRBD2	19	-	TRBJ2-1	TGTGCCACCAGCAACTTCGGCGGTAGGGTGCTAGCGGGGGCCGACGAGCAGTTCTTC	CATSNFGGRVLAGADEQFF
TRBV28	-	14	-	TRBJ1-1	TGTGCCAGCAGCCGAGACCAGGGGTCCACTGAAGCTTTCTTT	CASSRDQGSTEAFF
TRBV11-2	TRBD1	14	-	TRBJ1-4	TGTGCCAGCAGCTCCGGGACAGTTAATGAAAAACTGTTTTTT	CASSSGTVNEKLFF
TRBV27	-	15	few	TRBJ2-7	TGTGCCAGCAGTTTAACGGGACTCGCCTCCTACGAGCAGTACTTC	CASSLTGLASYEQYF
TRBV28	TRBD1	13	-	TRBJ2-7	TGTGCCAGCAATCCCTCCGGACAGGACGAGCAGTACTTC	CASNPSGQDEQYF
TRBV6-5	-	16	once	TRBJ2-5	TGTGCCAGCAGTTACCCCAGCCAGGGCGGTGGAGAGACCCAGTACTTC	CASSYPSQGGGETQYF
TRBV27	TRBD2	13	-	TRBJ2-5	TGTGCCAGCAGTTCCGGGACTAGCGAGACCCAGTACTTC	CASSSGTSETQYF
TRBV6-5	TRBD1	13	-	TRBJ1-1	TGTGCCAGCAGCAGCACAGGGGGCACTGAAGCTTTCTTT	CASSSTGGTEAFF
TRBV6-1	TRBD1	15	-	TRBJ2-7	TGTGCCAGCAATCACAGGGGGCTAAAGACCTACGAGCAGTACTTC	CASNHRGLKTYEQYF
TRBV18	-	14	once	TRBJ1-1	TGTGCCAGCTCACCACCCAATGACAGGTCTGAAGCTTTCTTT	CASSPPNDRSEAFF
TRBV27	TRBD2	17	-	TRBJ2-1	TGTGCCAGCAGACCAAGCTCACTAGCGGGGGGGCCCTATGAGCAGTTCTTC	CASRPSSLAGGPYEQFF
TRBV5-1	TRBD2	14	-	TRBJ2-7	TGCGCCAGCAGAAGGACTAGCGGGGATTACGAGCAGTACTTC	CASRRTSGDYEQYF
TRBV14	TRBD1	16	-	TRBJ2-3	TGTGCCAGCAGCCGATCAGACAGGGGTATTACAGATACGCAGTATTTT	CASSRSDRGITDTQYF
TRBV7-8	-	14	few	TRBJ2-7	TGTGCCAGCAGCCCACGAAACAGGGTTTACGAGCAGTACTTC	CASSPRNRVYEQYF
TRBV4-1	-	16	-	TRBJ2-2	TGCGCCAGCAGCCAAGAGGGACTGTCGAACACCGGGGAGCTGTTTTTT	CASSQEGLSNTGELFF
TRBV7-7	TRBD1	16	-	TRBJ1-2	TGTGCCAGCAGCCTTTACTCGGGACAGACTGTCTATGGCTACACCTTC	CASSLYSGQTVYGYTF
TRBV28	-	14	-	TRBJ1-1	TGTGCCAGCCTACCATGGGGGGACAACACTGAAGCTTTCTTT	CASLPWGDNTEAFF
TRBV4-1	TRBD2	17	-	TRBJ2-5	TGCGCCAGCAGCCAAGTTATAGCGGGGGGGCAGGGAGAGACCCAGTACTTC	CASSQVIAGGQGETQYF
TRBV5-1	-	14	-	TRBJ2-6	TGCGCCAGCAGCTTGGATGCGGGGGCCAACGTCCTGACTTTC	CASSLDAGANVLTF
TRBV19	-	16	-	TRBJ1-5	TGTGCCTTTTGGGAAGGAGGGGAGGATAGCAATCAGCCCCAGCATTTT	CAFWEGGEDSNQPQHF
TRBV5-1	TRBD1	16	-	TRBJ2-2	TGCGCCAGCAGCGTAGGGGGCGGCCCCTACACCGGGGAGCTGTTTTTT	CASSVGGGPYTGELFF
TRBV7-2	TRBD2	14	-	TRBJ2-1	TGTGCCAGCAGCTTAGGCGGGGGGTACAATGAGCAGTTCTTC	CASSLGGGYNEQFF
TRBV27	-	14	-	TRBJ1-5	TGTGCCAGCAGTACAGGCTATAGCAATCAGCCCCAGCATTTT	CASSTGYSNQPQHF
TRBV19	TRBD2	14	-	TRBJ2-5	TGTGCCACCACGACTAGCGGGGGTGAAGAGACCCAGTACTTC	CATTTSGGEETQYF
TRBV6-6	TRBD1	13	-	TRBJ1-2	TGTGCCAGCACGGACAGGGGATTGGGCGGCTACACCTTC	CASTDRGLGGYTF
TRBV29-1	-	14	-	TRBJ1-1	TGCAGCGTTGAGAATTTCGCAGGGAACACTGAAGCTTTCTTT	CSVENFAGNTEAFF
TRBV4-1	-	13	-	TRBJ1-6	TGCGCCAGCAGCCGGGACAATAATTCACCCCTCCACTTT	CASSRDNNSPLHF
TRBV5-1	TRBD1	16	-	TRBJ2-7	TGCGCCAGCAGCTTCGGACAGGGGATTAGGTCCTACGAGCAGTACTTC	CASSFGQGIRSYEQYF
TRBV7-9	-	14	-	TRBJ1-5	TGTGCCAGCAGCCACCAGACAGAGTCCCAGCCCCAGCATTTT	CASSHQTESQPQHF
TRBV19	-	14	-	TRBJ2-3	TGTGCCAGTAGTAGAGGTTGGGCGGGAGATACGCAGTATTTT	CASSRGWAGDTQYF
TRBV9	TRBD2	17	-	TRBJ2-3	TGTGCCAGCAGCTTGCGTTCACGGACTAGCGGCACAGATACGCAGTATTTT	CASSLRSRTSGTDTQYF
TRBV10-3	-	14	-	TRBJ1-1	TGTGCCATCAGGGAAACAGGGATAAATACTGAAGCTTTCTTT	CAIRETGINTEAFF
TRBV6-5	-	13	-	TRBJ2-7	TGTGCCAGCAGTTACGGAGGAAAATACGAGCAGTACTTC	CASSYGGKYEQYF
TRBV7-8	-	12	-	TRBJ1-2	TGTGCCAGCAGCCCCGGAGGGTATGGCTACACCTTC	CASSPGGYGYTF
TRBV7-2	TRBD2	16	-	TRBJ2-1	TGTGCCAGCAGCTTAGGTCTTGGGAGGGGAGGTAATGAGCAGTTCTTC	CASSLGLGRGGNEQFF
TRBV5-1	-	16	-	TRBJ1-2	TGCGCCAGCAGCTTGGCCGGGGGCGGGAGCCTCTATGGCTACACCTTC	CASSLAGGGSLYGYTF
TRBV5-1	-	16	-	TRBJ1-3	TGCGCCAGCAGCTTGATGGCAGGGGACTCTGGAAACACCATATATTTT	CASSLMAGDSGNTIYF
TRBV6-4	TRBD2	15	-	TRBJ2-5	TGTGCCAGCAGCAAACTAGCGGGGGCCCAAGAGACCCAGTACTTC	CASSKLAGAQETQYF
TRBV5-1	TRBD2	15	-	TRBJ2-7	TGCGCCAGCAGCTTGGCGGGGGGGGCCACCTACGAGCAGTACTTC	CASSLAGGATYEQYF
TRBV5-1	-	12	-	TRBJ1-2	TGCGCCAGCAGCCACGGGGGGAATGGCTACACCTTC	CASSHGGNGYTF
TRBV18	-	13	-	TRBJ1-5	TGTGCCAGCTCAGAACAGGGCAATCAGCCCCAGCATTTT	CASSEQGNQPQHF
TRBV5-5	TRBD1	14	-	TRBJ1-5	TGTGCCAGCAGCTCTACAGGGGGCAATCAGCCCCAGCATTTT	CASSSTGGNQPQHF
TRBV30	-	13	-	TRBJ1-2	TGTGCCTGGACTTCCGGGCCCGGGGGTGGCTACACCTTC	CAWTSGPGGGYTF